This T cell receptor (beta chain) is from a study of cytomegalovirus exposure and HLA in healthy donors. Study-wide context: Genetic ancestry analysis placed 75% to 85% of the 398 donors that were genotyped in the Caucasian-associated cluster. Regarding the study as a whole: The productive fraction for most TCR beta V segments was about 87% or about 30% in an earlier analysis.

V shed 8 bases and J 5 bases; nucleotides not matched to a gene: 9. The CDR3 runs to 15 residues. From germline, CDR1 is MGHRA and CDR2 YSYEKL. Despite likely unrecorded immune exposures, the donors were nominally healthy at the time of sampling. On this clone: The antigen remains unidentified.

PCR used 60 Vbeta primers and 13 Jbeta primers. Libraries were prepared by immunoSEQ multiplex PCR; TCRdb keeps only in-frame clonotypes and omits some of them. Of roughly 200,000 clones listed, around 80% are singletons. Source material: PBMCs. The chain combines TRBV4-1 with TRBJ2-1; 10 nucleotides line up with TRBD2. The sequence was collected from a woman aged 55-70 years in good health and CMV-seropositive. DNA of the CDR3: TGCGCCAGCCGACAACTAGCGGGGCCCAACAATGAGCAGTTCTTC. As protein: CASRQLAGPNNEQFF.